A selection of T cell receptor beta chains follows, all from one sample in a study of beta chain features in type 1 diabetes. Repertoires were generated with immunoSEQ multiplex PCR, while TCRdb's copy carries only in-frame clones and drops some. The repertoire holds fewer than 300,000 clones, with approximately 20% as singletons. Input material: naive CD4+ T cells from blood. These TCRs come from a middle-aged woman with type 1 diabetes. Both conserved end residues are part of each CDR3. D genes are given only for firm matches. The size of a clone is reported for some rows only, either as once, few or many, or as a class for expanded clones.

TRBD2	TRBV2	TRBJ2-3	few	TGTGCCAGCAGAACTAGCGGGTCAGATACGCAGTATTTT	CASRTSGSDTQYF
TRBD1	TRBV11-1	TRBJ1-6	once	TGTGCCAGCAGCCCGGACAGGGGGCCCTCACCCCTCCACTTT	CASSPDRGPSPLHF
TRBD2	TRBV7-2	TRBJ2-1	.	TGTGCCAGCAGCTCCGGACTAGCGGGAGGTACCCATGAGCAGTTCTTC	CASSSGLAGGTHEQFF
.	TRBV11-2	TRBJ2-5	.	TGTGCCAGCATCGGGCTCGGGGGATCCCAAGAGACCCAGTACTTC	CASIGLGGSQETQYF
TRBD1	TRBV5-1	TRBJ2-4	.	TGCGCCAGCAGCTTAGGGACAGGCGACATTCAGTACTTC	CASSLGTGDIQYF
.	TRBV27	TRBJ2-5	few	TGTGCCAGCAGTACGTGGGGCCCCCAAGAGACCCAGTACTTC	CASSTWGPQETQYF
.	TRBV30	TRBJ2-7	.	TGTGCCTGGAGTGCCAGATACGAGCAGTACTTC	CAWSARYEQYF
.	TRBV6-6	TRBJ1-5	few	TGTGCCAGCCTCGAGGTATCGAGCAATCAGCCCCAGCATTTT	CASLEVSSNQPQHF
TRBD2	TRBV18	TRBJ2-7	few	TGTGCCAGCTCACCCGGGACTAGTGGACGCTCCTACGAGCAGTACTTC	CASSPGTSGRSYEQYF
.	TRBV5-1	TRBJ2-5	.	TGCGCCAGCAGCCCTACCGGGATTATGTACCAAGAGACCCAGTACTTC	CASSPTGIMYQETQYF
TRBD1	TRBV5-4	TRBJ1-2	.	TGTGCCAGCAGCCGTGGACAGGTCATCGAATACGGCTATGGCTACACCTTC	CASSRGQVIEYGYGYTF
.	TRBV2	TRBJ2-3	.	TGTGCCGGTAACCTGGAGGGGACAGATACGCAGTATTTT	CAGNLEGTDTQYF
TRBD2	TRBV6-6	TRBJ2-3	.	TGTGCCAGCAGACCCGCGGGACTAGCGGGCACAGATACGCAGTATTTT	CASRPAGLAGTDTQYF
.	TRBV7-9	TRBJ1-3	.	TGTGCCAGCAGCCCCAGGGTGGCTACTGGAAACACCATATATTTT	CASSPRVATGNTIYF
.	TRBV28	TRBJ1-2	.	TGTGCCAGCAGTTCTACCGGGACAACGGTTTATGGCTACACCTTC	CASSSTGTTVYGYTF
.	TRBV10-3	TRBJ2-2	once	TGTGCCATCAGTGAGGTTCCTAGTGTCACCGGGGAGCTGTTTTTT	CAISEVPSVTGELFF
.	TRBV4-2	TRBJ1-1	few	TGTGCCAGCAGCCAAGATCCATTCCGGACTGGTGAAGCTTTCTTT	CASSQDPFRTGEAFF
.	TRBV25-1	TRBJ2-5	.	TGTGCCAGCAGTGGACTTATCGAGACCCAGTACTTC	CASSGLIETQYF
TRBD1	TRBV18	TRBJ1-2	.	TGTGCCAGCTCAACGACCGGGACAGGGAGAGGGGGCCATGGCTACACCTTC	CASSTTGTGRGGHGYTF
.	TRBV25-1	TRBJ2-1	.	TGTGCCAGCAGTCTTCAGGGATATGAGCAGTTCTTC	CASSLQGYEQFF
.	TRBV5-1	TRBJ2-6	.	TGCGCCAGCAGCTTGGGGGGCGCGCGTGGGGCCAACGTCCTGACTTTC	CASSLGGARGANVLTF
TRBD1	TRBV28	TRBJ2-5	.	TGTGCCAGCAGGGGACAGGTTCAAGAGACCCAGTACTTC	CASRGQVQETQYF
.	TRBV5-1	TRBJ2-3	.	TGCGCCAGCAGCTTGGACTCTTATACGCAGTATTTT	CASSLDSYTQYF
.	TRBV19	TRBJ1-2	few	TGTGCCAGTAGTACGGACAGAAGAGGCTACACCTTC	CASSTDRRGYTF
.	TRBV29-1	TRBJ1-1	few	TGCAGCGTCGCCAGGGGTACTGAAGCTTTCTTT	CSVARGTEAFF
.	TRBV7-3	TRBJ2-1	.	TGTGCCAGCAGCTCGGGTTCCTACAATGAGCAGTTCTTC	CASSSGSYNEQFF
.	TRBV30	TRBJ1-5	few	TGTGCCTGGAGTATTACCGGGGGTCAGCCCCAGCATTTT	CAWSITGGQPQHF
.	TRBV7-8	TRBJ2-2	.	TGTGCCAGCAGCCCCCTCTCGGGTTCCGGGGAGCTGTTTTTT	CASSPLSGSGELFF
TRBD1	TRBV18	TRBJ1-6	few	TGTGCCAGCTCGCGAAACAGGGGGAATTCACCCCTCCACTTT	CASSRNRGNSPLHF
.	TRBV7-2	TRBJ1-3	.	TGTGCCAGCAGCAACTTCGCCCCGGCAGGCGCGGGAAACACCATATATTTT	CASSNFAPAGAGNTIYF
.	TRBV9	TRBJ2-1	.	TGTGCCAGCAGCGAGGAGGAAGATGGACCATTCTTC	CASSEEEDGPFF
TRBD2	TRBV4-2	TRBJ2-5	.	TGTGCCAGCAGCCAACGGACTAGCGGGGGGCAGGGAGAGACCCAGTACTTC	CASSQRTSGGQGETQYF
TRBD1	TRBV30	TRBJ2-1	.	TGTGCCTGGAGGGGACAGGGCTTTAATGAGCAGTTCTTC	CAWRGQGFNEQFF
.	TRBV18	TRBJ2-3	.	TGTGCCAGCTCACCCATCACAGACACAGATACGCAGTATTTT	CASSPITDTDTQYF
.	TRBV28	TRBJ2-7	.	TGTGCCAGCAGTTCACAGGGTACCAACGAGCAGTACTTC	CASSSQGTNEQYF
TRBD1	TRBV5-6	TRBJ2-1	few	TGTGCCAGCAGCGGGGGACAGGGCAACACCTACAATGAGCAGTTCTTC	CASSGGQGNTYNEQFF